This record looks at one TCR beta chain sequence and its context. Its antigen is not identified. The sample comes from a study of B cell selection in AIRE deficiency. Regulatory T cells were sorted as CD4+CD25hiCD127low/negative cells. Authors' data handling: Treg pools: about 5.65x10^4 distinct patient, over 95,000 donor TCRbeta sequences. Clones were read by immunoSEQ multiplex PCR, and TCRdb kept only the in-frame ones, dropping some. V and J calls and clone size come straight from that table; D and trimming were deduced from the DNA. The sample yields approximately 18,000 clones, around 93% seen once. The CDR3 spans 13 residues. Between the trimmed V and J ends, which lost 2 bases and 4 bases, there was a span of 7 bases. CDR1 is SGHKS, CDR2 YYEKEE, per germline (reference sequence). The study, taken as a whole, reports: TCRbeta-only data showed roughly a third of shared healthy Treg sequences in healthy Tconv.

This clonotype originated in a human donor in good health. Sequencing was done on a sample of CD4+CD25+ Tregs sorted from PBMCs. The chain carries TRBV5-5 and TRBJ2-4, with D possibly TRBD1 on 6 matching bases. CDR3 sequence reads: CASSFQGKNIQYF. DNA for the CDR3: TGTGCCAGCAGCTTTCAGGGGAAAAACATTCAGTACTTC.